The next 22 T cell receptor beta chains were all read from a single sample in a study of blood T cells in healthy people across ages. Primers used in a second PCR of about 6 to 12 cycles were a sample-barcoded 5' primer and a J-beta primer mix. TCRdb redid the calling of the 5' RACE reads with MiXCR, one entry per CDR3 protein. The repertoire holds about 800,000 distinct CDR3 sequences, roughly 60% seen once, with over 20% in the top ten. Sequencing was carried out using blood. Every receptor here comes from a man younger than 45 in good health.

The chain couples TRBV13 to TRBJ1-6; 7 nucleotides agree with TRBD1. V lost 0 bases, J lost 7 bases, and 3 bases stayed unmatched. The V gene's germline CDR1 is PRHDT and CDR2 FYEKMQ (reference sequence). There are 15 residues in the CDR3. CDR3 region: CASSLGGRGNSPLHF. In DNA form, the CDR3 reads TGTGCCAGCAGCTTAGGCGGCAGGGGGAATTCACCCCTCCACTTT.

The chain uses TRBV20-1 and TRBJ2-3; TRBD2 might be the D (6 bases). Germline CDR1 DFQATT, CDR2 SNEGSKA (reference sequence). The CDR3 covers 14 residues. V was shortened by 5 bases and J by 0 bases, with 12 bases between the two germline ends. The CDR3 nucleotides read TGCAGTGCTCGGGCGGGATCTAGCACAGATACGCAGTATTTT. As protein: CSARAGSSTDTQYF.

The rearrangement uses TRBV6-5 and TRBJ1-2; D is possibly TRBD1 (6 bases). The CDR3 is 13 residues long. V was pared by 6 bases and J by 3 bases, with 11 bases between. Germline-derived CDR1 and CDR2 are MNHEY and SVGAGI. CDR3 nucleotide sequence: TGTGCCAGCAGCAACGGGGGCCACTATGGCTACACCTTC. Its protein product is CASSNGGHYGYTF.

The rearrangement joins TRBV28 to TRBJ2-1, with no clear D. CDR1 MDHEN and CDR2 SYDVKM come from the germline V gene. This CDR3 is 12 amino acids long. The V gene lost 1 base and the J gene lost 7 bases, with 5 bases spanning the gap. The CDR3 region is CASSLFWNEQFF. The CDR3 DNA follows: TGTGCCAGCAGTTTATTCTGGAATGAGCAGTTCTTC. The variable domain in full, with the rest retrieved from reference TRBV28 and TRBJ2-1, is DVKVTQSSRYLVKRTGEKVFLECVQDMDHENMFWYRQDPGLGLRLIYFSYDVKMKEKGDIPEGYSVSREKKERFSLILESASTNQTSMYLCASSLFWNEQFFGPGTRLTVL.

The V call is TRBV6-5, the J call TRBJ2-2; 8 bases line up with TRBD2. The CDR3 loop spans 16 amino acids. Germline V gives CDR1 MNHEY, CDR2 SVGAGI. With V trimmed by 2 bases and J by 5 bases, 7 bases remained unmatched. This CDR3 is CASSYRLAGGTGELFF. CDR3 nucleotides: TGTGCCAGCAGTTACAGGCTAGCGGGTGGAACCGGGGAGCTGTTTTTT.

This clonotype was recorded a few times. The chain combines TRBV7-9 with TRBJ2-4; D gene unclear. The CDR3 extends over 12 amino acids. V was pared by 2 bases and J by 13 bases, with 12 bases between. Germline loops: CDR1 SEHNR, CDR2 FQNEAQ (reference sequence). The CDR3 region has the DNA TGTGCCAGCAGCTTAATCGATCCGGAGCAGTACTTC. Encoded protein: CASSLIDPEQYF. Variable domain in full (rest from reference TRBV7-9 and TRBJ2-4): DTGVSQNPRHKITKRGQNVTFRCDPISEHNRLYWYRQTLGQGPEFLTYFQNEAQLEKSRLLSDRFSAERPKGSFSTLEIQRTEQGDSAMYLCASSLIDPEQYFGAGTRLSVL.

This clonotype was recorded only once. This chain links TRBV2 with TRBJ2-7, with 7 bases that match TRBD1. The CDR3 consists of 13 residues. The trim removed 7 bases at V and 6 bases at J, leaving 9 bases unmatched. Germline V gene data show CDR1 as SNHLY and CDR2 as FYNNEI. The CDR3 coding sequence is TGTGCCAGCACCAGACAGGGATTTGCCGAGCAGTACTTC. This gives the protein CASTRQGFAEQYF.

The chain links TRBV5-1 to TRBJ1-1; D possibly corresponds to TRBD1 (5 bases). CDR3 length: 15 residues. Trimming pared 1 base from V and 3 bases from J, leaving 13 bases between. Germline CDR1 reads SGHRS; CDR2 reads YFSETQ. DNA of the CDR3: TGCGCCAGCAGCTTGACGAGGGGAAGAGACACTGAAGCTTTCTTT. Amino acids: CASSLTRGRDTEAFF. The whole variable domain, filled in from reference TRBV5-1 and TRBJ1-1, reads KAGVTQTPRYLIKTRGQQVTLSCSPISGHRSVSWYQQTPGQGLQFLFEYFSETQRNKGNFPGRFSGRQFSNSRSEMNVSTLELGDSALYLCASSLTRGRDTEAFFGQGTRLTVV.

This clonotype occurred a few times. V usage is TRBV5-1 and J usage is TRBJ2-1; 11 bases align to TRBD2. Germline CDR1 SGHRS, CDR2 YFSETQ. Germline trimming cut 2 bases from V and 13 bases from J; bases unmatched to any gene: 5. The CDR3 runs to 13 residues. Here the CDR3 DNA reads TGCGCCAGCAGCTTACTAGCGGGAGATCCTCAGTTCTTC. This gives the protein CASSLLAGDPQFF.

This chain links TRBV5-1 with TRBJ1-1; 8 nucleotides agree with TRBD1. V trimming: 4 bases; J trimming: 0 bases; junction bases outside the gene matches: 8. The V gene's germline CDR1 is SGHRS and CDR2 YFSETQ. This CDR3 contains 16 residues. The CDR3 DNA follows: TGCGCCAGCAGCCCGCTGGGACAGGAGTTGAACACTGAAGCTTTCTTT. It yields the protein CASSPLGQELNTEAFF.

This clonotype has only a few counts. V and J are TRBV29-1 and TRBJ2-7; unclear D gene. Looked up from germline, CDR1 is SQVTM and CDR2 is ANQGSEA. Trimming took 7 bases from V and 3 from J, leaving 10 bases between them. The CDR3 consists of 11 residues. CDR3 nucleotides: TGCAGCGCCGCAACGAACTACGAGCAGTACTTC. The encoded protein is CSAATNYEQYF.

This clonotype has a single count. This sequence joins TRBV2 and TRBJ2-1; 14 bases are shared with TRBD2. J lost 9 bases, V lost 6 bases, and 4 bases had no gene match. Germline V gene lookup returns CDR1 SNHLY and CDR2 FYNNEI. The CDR3 totals 14 residues. CDR3 residues: CASSGTSGGLEQFF. For the CDR3, the DNA is TGTGCCAGCAGCGGGACTAGCGGGGGCCTTGAGCAGTTCTTC.

The CDR3, as DNA: TGCGCCAGCAGCCAAGATCACTTTAGCGCAGATACGCAGTATTTT. This sequence encodes CASSQDHFSADTQYF. The rearrangement uses TRBV4-3 and TRBJ2-3; tentative D call: TRBD2 (5 bases). CDR1 and CDR2 from the germline V gene are LGHNA and YSLEER. The CDR3 is made up of 15 amino acids. V was clipped by 0 bases and J by 4 bases, with 11 bases between them.

This rearrangement joins TRBV7-6 to TRBJ2-3; maybe TRBD1 (6 bases). CDR1 is SGHVS, CDR2 FNYEAQ, per germline. V shed 2 bases and J shed 2 bases, with 14 bases lying between them. This CDR3 has 16 residues. For the CDR3, the DNA is TGTGCCAGCAGCTTACCGGACAGTGCTTTCACAGATACGCAGTATTTT. Translation: CASSLPDSAFTDTQYF.

DNA of the CDR3: TGTGCCAGCAGCCACAGGGGGCCAATGGACACTGAAGCTTTCTTT. Translated, it gives CASSHRGPMDTEAFF. The chain joins TRBV3-1 to TRBJ1-1; 8 bases map to TRBD1. Trimming took 3 bases from V and 3 from J; bases not matched to a gene: 6. CDR3 length equals 15 residues. Per germline, CDR1 LGHDT and CDR2 YNNKEL (reference sequence).

In this sample, this clonotype turned up a few times. The chain has TRBV20-1 and TRBJ1-4, with TRBD1 identical over 9 bases. The V gene end was trimmed by 6 bases and the J gene end by 8 bases; junction bases not matched to a gene: 10. The CDR3 is made up of 14 amino acids. Germline values: CDR1 DFQATT, CDR2 SNEGSKA (reference sequence). CDR3 in DNA: TGCAGTGCACCCGGACAGGGGCACCGGGAAAAACTGTTTTTT. This codes for CSAPGQGHREKLFF.

The chain recombines TRBV5-1 with TRBJ2-3; the match to TRBD2 covers 11 bases. The length of the CDR3 is 14 residues. Germline V CDR1 and CDR2: SGHRS, YFSETQ. The trim removed 4 bases at V and 5 bases at J, leaving 3 bases unmatched. The CDR3 DNA reads as TGCGCCAGCAGCACTAGCGGGGGAGAAGATACGCAGTATTTT. As protein: CASSTSGGEDTQYF.

The table lists this clonotype with a count of one. The chain combines TRBV2 with TRBJ2-1, with no clear D. Germline assignment: CDR1 SNHLY and CDR2 FYNNEI. The CDR3 totals 10 residues. Between the trimmed V and J ends, which lost 9 bases and 9 bases, there was a span of 9 bases. CDR3 residues: CASAIGEQFF. CDR3 nucleotides: TGTGCCAGTGCTATAGGTGAGCAGTTCTTC.

The chain combines TRBV9 with TRBJ2-1, with D possibly TRBD2 on 5 matching bases. CDR3 length: 19 amino acids. The germline V and J ends were trimmed by 1 base and 0 bases, with 20 bases remaining between them. Germline-derived CDR1 and CDR2 are SGDLS and YYNGEE. CDR3 in amino acids: CASSVPESGNLYSYNEQFF. CDR3 coding DNA: TGTGCCAGCAGCGTACCCGAGTCCGGGAATCTCTACTCCTACAATGAGCAGTTCTTC.

A word on this clonotype: A much larger clonotype is one base distant, so this may be a read error. The chain has TRBV7-9 and TRBJ2-4; the D gene could be TRBD1 or TRBD2 (5 bases each). This CDR3 contains 13 residues. CDR1 and CDR2 (germline): SEHNR, FQNEAQ (reference sequence). With 0 bases removed from V and 8 bases from J, the gap between germline ends came to 8 bases. This CDR3 is CASSLAGDDIQYF. The CDR3 DNA reads as TGTGCCAGCAGCTTAGCGGGGGACGACATTCAGTACTTC.

The chain combines TRBV4-1 with TRBJ2-7, with D possibly matching TRBD1 (5 bases). The J call may be incorrect, as the DNA end agrees better with TRBJ2-5. In germline, CDR1 is MGHRA, CDR2 YSYEKL. CDR3 length equals 15 residues. Written as DNA, the CDR3 is TGCGCCAGCAGCCAAGATGTTAGGGGTCGGGAGACCCAGTACTTC. Its protein product is CASSQDVRGRETQYF.

This clonotype showed up just once. This chain links TRBV20-1 with TRBJ2-5; unclear D gene. The J call may be incorrect, as the DNA end agrees better with TRBJ2-7. The CDR3 has 12 residues. Germline loops: CDR1 DFQATT, CDR2 SNEGSKA (reference sequence). Here the CDR3 DNA reads TGCAGTGCTAGAGATCAAGAGGCCGAGCAGTACTTC. Residues: CSARDQEAEQYF.